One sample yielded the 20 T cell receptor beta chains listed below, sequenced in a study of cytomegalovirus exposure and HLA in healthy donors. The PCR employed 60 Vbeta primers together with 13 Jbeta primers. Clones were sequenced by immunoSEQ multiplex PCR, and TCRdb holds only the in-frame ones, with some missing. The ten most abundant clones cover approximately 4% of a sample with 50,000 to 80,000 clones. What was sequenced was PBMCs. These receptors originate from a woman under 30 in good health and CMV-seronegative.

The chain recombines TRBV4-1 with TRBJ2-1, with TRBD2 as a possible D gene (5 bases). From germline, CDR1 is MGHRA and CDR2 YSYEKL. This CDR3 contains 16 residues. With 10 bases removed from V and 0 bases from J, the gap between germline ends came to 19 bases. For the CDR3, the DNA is TGCGCCACTTCGTCCAGCGGACCTGACTCCTACAATGAGCAGTTCTTC. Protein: CATSSSGPDSYNEQFF.

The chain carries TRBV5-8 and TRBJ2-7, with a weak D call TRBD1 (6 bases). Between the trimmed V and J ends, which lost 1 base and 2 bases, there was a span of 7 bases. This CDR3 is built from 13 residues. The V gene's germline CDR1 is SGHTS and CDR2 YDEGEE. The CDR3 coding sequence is TGTGCCAGCAGCTTGAGGACAGCCTACGAGCAGTACTTC. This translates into CASSLRTAYEQYF.

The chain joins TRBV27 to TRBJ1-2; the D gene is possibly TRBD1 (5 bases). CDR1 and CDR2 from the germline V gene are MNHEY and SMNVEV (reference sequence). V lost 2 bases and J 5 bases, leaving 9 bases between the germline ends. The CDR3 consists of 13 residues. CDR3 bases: TGTGCCAGCAGTTTAGCCCAGGGATATGGCTACACCTTC. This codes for CASSLAQGYGYTF.

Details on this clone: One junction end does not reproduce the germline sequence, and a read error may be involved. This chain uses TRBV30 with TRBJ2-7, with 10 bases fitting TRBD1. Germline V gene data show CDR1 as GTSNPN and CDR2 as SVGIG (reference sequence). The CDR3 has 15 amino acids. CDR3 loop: CAGSADGTGVGEQYF. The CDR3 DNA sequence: TGTGCCGGGAGCGCGGACGGGACAGGGGTGGGCGAGCAGTACTTC.

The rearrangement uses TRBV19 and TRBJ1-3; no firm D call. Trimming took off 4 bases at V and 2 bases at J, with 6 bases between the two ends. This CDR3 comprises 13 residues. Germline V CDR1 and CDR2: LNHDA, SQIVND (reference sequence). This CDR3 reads CASSTGTGNTIYF. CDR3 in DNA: TGTGCCAGTAGTACGGGTACTGGAAACACCATATATTTT.

The CDR3 sequence is CASSAESGVGTDTQYF. The CDR3 coding sequence is TGTGCCAGCAGCGCCGAGAGCGGAGTTGGCACAGATACGCAGTATTTT. This chain connects TRBV25-1 to TRBJ2-3, with a tentative D call TRBD2 (5 bases). The CDR3 runs to 16 residues. From germline, CDR1 is MGHDK and CDR2 SYGVNS. The V gene lost 6 bases and the J gene lost 1 base, with 17 bases spanning the gap.

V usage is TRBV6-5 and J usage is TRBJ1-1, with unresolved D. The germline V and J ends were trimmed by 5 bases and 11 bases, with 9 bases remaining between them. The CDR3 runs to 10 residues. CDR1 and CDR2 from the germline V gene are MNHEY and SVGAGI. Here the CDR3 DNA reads TGTGCCAGCAGTGACTACGGGGCTTTCTTT. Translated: CASSDYGAFF.

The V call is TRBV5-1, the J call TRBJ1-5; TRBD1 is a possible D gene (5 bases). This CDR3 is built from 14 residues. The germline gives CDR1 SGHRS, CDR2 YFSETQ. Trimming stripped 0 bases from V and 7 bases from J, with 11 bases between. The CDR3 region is CASSLAGVGQPQHF. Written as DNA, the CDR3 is TGCGCCAGCAGCTTGGCGGGGGTTGGACAGCCCCAGCATTTT. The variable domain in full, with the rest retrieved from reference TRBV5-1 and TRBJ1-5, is KAGVTQTPRYLIKTRGQQVTLSCSPISGHRSVSWYQQTPGQGLQFLFEYFSETQRNKGNFPGRFSGRQFSNSRSEMNVSTLELGDSALYLCASSLAGVGQPQHFGDGTRLSIL.

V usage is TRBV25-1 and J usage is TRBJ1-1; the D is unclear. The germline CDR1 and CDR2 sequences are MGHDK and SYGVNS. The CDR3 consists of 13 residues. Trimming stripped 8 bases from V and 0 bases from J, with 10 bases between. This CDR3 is CASYSQMNTEAFF. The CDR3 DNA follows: TGTGCCAGCTATAGTCAAATGAACACTGAAGCTTTCTTT.

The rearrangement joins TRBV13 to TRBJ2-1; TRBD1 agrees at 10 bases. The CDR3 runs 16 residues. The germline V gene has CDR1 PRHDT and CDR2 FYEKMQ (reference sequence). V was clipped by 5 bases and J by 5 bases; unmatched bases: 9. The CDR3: CASSGRRQGANNEQFF. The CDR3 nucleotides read TGTGCCAGCAGCGGTCGTAGACAGGGGGCCAACAATGAGCAGTTCTTC. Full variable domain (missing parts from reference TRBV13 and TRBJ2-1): AAGVIQSPRHLIKEKRETATLKCYPIPRHDTVYWYQQGPGQDPQFLISFYEKMQSDKGSIPDRFSAQQFSDYHSELNMSSLELGDSALYFCASSGRRQGANNEQFFGPGTRLTVL.

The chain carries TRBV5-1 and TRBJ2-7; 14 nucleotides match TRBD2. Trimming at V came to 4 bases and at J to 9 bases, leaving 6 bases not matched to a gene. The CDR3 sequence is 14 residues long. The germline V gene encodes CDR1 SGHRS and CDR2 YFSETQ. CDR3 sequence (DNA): TGCGCCAGCAGCCCGGGACTAGCGGGAGAAGGGCAGTACTTC. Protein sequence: CASSPGLAGEGQYF.

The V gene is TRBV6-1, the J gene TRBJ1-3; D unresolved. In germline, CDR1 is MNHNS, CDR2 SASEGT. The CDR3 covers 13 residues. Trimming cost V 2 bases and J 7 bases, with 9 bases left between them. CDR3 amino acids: CASSERESNTIYF. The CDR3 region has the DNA TGTGCCAGCAGTGAACGAGAGAGTAACACCATATATTTT.

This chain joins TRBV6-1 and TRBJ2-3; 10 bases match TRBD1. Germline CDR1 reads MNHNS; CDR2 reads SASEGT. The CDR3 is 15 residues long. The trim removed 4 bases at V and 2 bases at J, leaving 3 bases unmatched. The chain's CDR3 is CASSGTGGNTDTQYF. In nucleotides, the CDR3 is TGTGCCAGCAGTGGGACAGGGGGGAACACAGATACGCAGTATTTT.

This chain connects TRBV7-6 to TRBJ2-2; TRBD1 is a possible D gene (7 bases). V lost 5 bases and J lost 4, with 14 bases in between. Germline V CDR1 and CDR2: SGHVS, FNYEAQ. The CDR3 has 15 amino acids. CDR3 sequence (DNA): TGTGCCAGCAGCAAAACAGGGGACTCCACCGGGGAGCTGTTTTTT. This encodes CASSKTGDSTGELFF.

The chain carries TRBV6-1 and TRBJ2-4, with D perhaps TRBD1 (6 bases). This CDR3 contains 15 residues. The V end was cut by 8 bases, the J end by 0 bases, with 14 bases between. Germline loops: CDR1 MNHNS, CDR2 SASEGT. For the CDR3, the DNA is TGTGCCAGCGGGACAACCCATATAGCCAAAAACATTCAGTACTTC. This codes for CASGTTHIAKNIQYF.

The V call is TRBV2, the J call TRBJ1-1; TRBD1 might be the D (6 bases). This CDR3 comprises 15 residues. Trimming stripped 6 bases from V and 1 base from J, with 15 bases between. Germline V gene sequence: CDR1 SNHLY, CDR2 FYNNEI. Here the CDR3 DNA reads TGTGCCAGCAGGAGCGGGGGCTTCGGGAACACTGAAGCTTTCTTT. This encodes CASRSGGFGNTEAFF.

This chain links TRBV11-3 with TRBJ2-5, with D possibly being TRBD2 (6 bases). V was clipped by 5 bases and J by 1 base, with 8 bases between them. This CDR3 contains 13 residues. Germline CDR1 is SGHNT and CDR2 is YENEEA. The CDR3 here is CASSPGGQETQYF. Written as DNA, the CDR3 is TGTGCCAGCAGCCCCGGGGGCCAAGAGACCCAGTACTTC. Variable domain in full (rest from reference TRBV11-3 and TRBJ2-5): EAGVVQSPRYKIIEKKQPVAFWCNPISGHNTLYWYLQNLGQGPELLIRYENEEAVDDSQLPKDRFSAERLKGVDSTLKIQPAELGDSAVYLCASSPGGQETQYFGPGTRLLVL.

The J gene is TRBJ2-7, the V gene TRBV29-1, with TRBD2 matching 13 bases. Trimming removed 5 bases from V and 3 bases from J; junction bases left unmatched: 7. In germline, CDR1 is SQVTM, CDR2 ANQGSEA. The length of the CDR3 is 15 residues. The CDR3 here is CSVSGLAGAGYEQYF. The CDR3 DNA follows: TGCAGCGTTAGCGGACTAGCGGGAGCGGGCTACGAGCAGTACTTC.

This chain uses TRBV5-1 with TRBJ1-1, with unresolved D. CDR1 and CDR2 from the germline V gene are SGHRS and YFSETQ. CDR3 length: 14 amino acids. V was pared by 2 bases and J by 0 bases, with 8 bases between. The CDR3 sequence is CASSFAVMNTEAFF. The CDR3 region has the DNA TGCGCCAGCAGCTTTGCGGTCATGAACACTGAAGCTTTCTTT. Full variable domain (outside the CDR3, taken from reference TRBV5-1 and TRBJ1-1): KAGVTQTPRYLIKTRGQQVTLSCSPISGHRSVSWYQQTPGQGLQFLFEYFSETQRNKGNFPGRFSGRQFSNSRSEMNVSTLELGDSALYLCASSFAVMNTEAFFGQGTRLTVV.

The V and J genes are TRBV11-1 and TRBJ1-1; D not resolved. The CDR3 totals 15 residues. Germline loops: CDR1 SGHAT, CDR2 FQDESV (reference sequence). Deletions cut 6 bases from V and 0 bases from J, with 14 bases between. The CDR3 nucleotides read TGTGCCAGCAGATCGAGGCGTGCCTTGAACACTGAAGCTTTCTTT. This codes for CASRSRRALNTEAFF.